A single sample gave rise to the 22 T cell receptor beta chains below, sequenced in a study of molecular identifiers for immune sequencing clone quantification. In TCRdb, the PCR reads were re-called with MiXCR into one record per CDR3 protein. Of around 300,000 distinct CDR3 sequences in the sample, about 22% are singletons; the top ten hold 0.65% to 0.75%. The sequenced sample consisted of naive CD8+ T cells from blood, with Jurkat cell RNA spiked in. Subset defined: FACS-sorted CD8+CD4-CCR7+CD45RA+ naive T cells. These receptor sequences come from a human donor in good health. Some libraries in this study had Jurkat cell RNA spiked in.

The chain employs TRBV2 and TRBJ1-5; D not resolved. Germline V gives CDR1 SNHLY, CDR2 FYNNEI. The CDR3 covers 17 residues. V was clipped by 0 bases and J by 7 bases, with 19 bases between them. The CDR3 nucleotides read TGTGCCAGCAGTGAAGCTGAGTGGGCCCAGCGGAACCAGCCCCAGCATTTT. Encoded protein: CASSEAEWAQRNQPQHF.

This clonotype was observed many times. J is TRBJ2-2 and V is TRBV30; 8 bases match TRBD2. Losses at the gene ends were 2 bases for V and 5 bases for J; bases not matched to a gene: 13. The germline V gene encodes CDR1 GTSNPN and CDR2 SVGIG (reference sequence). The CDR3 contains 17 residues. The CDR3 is CAWSWASGRIWTGELFF. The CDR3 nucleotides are TGTGCCTGGAGTTGGGCTAGCGGGCGAATTTGGACCGGGGAGCTGTTTTTT. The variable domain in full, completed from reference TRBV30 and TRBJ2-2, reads SQTIHQWPATLVQPVGSPLSLECTVEGTSNPNLYWYRQAAGRGLQLLFYSVGIGQISSEVPQNLSASRPQDRQFILSSKKLLLSDSGFYLCAWSWASGRIWTGELFFGEGSRLTVL.

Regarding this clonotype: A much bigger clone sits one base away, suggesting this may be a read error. The CDR3 loop is CASSHIPAWGPDTQYF. In nucleotides, the CDR3 is TGTGCCAGCAGCCATATCCCAGCGTGGGGACCAGATACGCAGTATTTT. The chain uses TRBV14 and TRBJ2-3, with D perhaps matching TRBD1 or TRBD2 (5 bases each). The CDR3 sequence is 16 residues long. V lost 3 bases, J lost 4 bases, and 17 bases lay in between. Germline V lookup: CDR1 SGHDN, CDR2 FVKESK. Using reference TRBV14 and TRBJ2-3 for the parts outside the CDR3, the full variable domain is EAGVTQFPSHSVIEKGQTVTLRCDPISGHDNLYWYRRVMGKEIKFLLHFVKESKQDESGMPNNRFLAERTGGTYSTLKVQPAELEDSGVYFCASSHIPAWGPDTQYFGPGTRLTVL.

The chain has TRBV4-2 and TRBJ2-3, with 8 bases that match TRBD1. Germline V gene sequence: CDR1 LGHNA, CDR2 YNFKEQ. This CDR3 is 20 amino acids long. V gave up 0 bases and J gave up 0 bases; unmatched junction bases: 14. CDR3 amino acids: CASSQDLTNTGTGSTDTQYF. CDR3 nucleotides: TGTGCCAGCAGCCAAGACCTAACCAACACCGGGACAGGTAGCACAGATACGCAGTATTTT.

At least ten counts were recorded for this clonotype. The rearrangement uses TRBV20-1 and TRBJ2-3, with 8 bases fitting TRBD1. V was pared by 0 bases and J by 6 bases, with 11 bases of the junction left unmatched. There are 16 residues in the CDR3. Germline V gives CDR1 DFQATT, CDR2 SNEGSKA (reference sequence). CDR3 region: CSARDPGGVQGDTQYF. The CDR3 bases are TGCAGTGCTAGAGACCCAGGGGGCGTACAAGGTGATACGCAGTATTTT.

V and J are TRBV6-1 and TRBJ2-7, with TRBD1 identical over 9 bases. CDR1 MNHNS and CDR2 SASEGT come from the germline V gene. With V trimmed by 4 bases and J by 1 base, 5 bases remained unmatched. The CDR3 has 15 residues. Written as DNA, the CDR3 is TGTGCCAGCAGTGGCTCGGGACAGGGATCCTACGAGCAGTACTTC. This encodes CASSGSGQGSYEQYF.

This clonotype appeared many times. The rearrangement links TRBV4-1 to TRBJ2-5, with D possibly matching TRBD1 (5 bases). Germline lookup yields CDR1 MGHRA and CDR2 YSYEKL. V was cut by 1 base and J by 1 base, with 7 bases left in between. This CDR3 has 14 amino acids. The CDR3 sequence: CASSQVDSQETQYF. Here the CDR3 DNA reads TGCGCCAGCAGCCAAGTCGACAGCCAAGAGACCCAGTACTTC.

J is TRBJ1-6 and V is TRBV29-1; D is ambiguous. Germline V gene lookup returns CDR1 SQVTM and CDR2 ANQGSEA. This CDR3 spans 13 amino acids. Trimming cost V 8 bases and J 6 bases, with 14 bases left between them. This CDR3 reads CSPGWFRNSPLHF. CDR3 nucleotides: TGCAGCCCCGGCTGGTTTCGTAATTCACCCCTCCACTTT.

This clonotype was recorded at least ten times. The CDR3, as DNA: TGTGCCAGCAGTCACCTGAGCTGGACAGGGGGCGAGACCCAGTACTTC. This codes for CASSHLSWTGGETQYF. The chain recombines TRBV6-2 or TRBV6-3 with TRBJ2-5; 11 bases map to TRBD1. Germline trimming cut 5 bases from V and 5 bases from J; bases unmatched to any gene: 10. This CDR3 is built from 16 residues. Germline V gene lookup returns CDR1 MNHEY and CDR2 SVGEGT.

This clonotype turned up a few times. The CDR3 loop reads CASSSLHEQYF. In DNA form, the CDR3 reads TGTGCCAGCAGTAGCCTTCACGAGCAGTACTTC. The chain carries TRBV28 and TRBJ2-7, with D unresolved. Trimming cost V 5 bases and J 5 bases, with 7 bases left between them. This CDR3 is built from 11 residues. The V gene's germline CDR1 is MDHEN and CDR2 SYDVKM.

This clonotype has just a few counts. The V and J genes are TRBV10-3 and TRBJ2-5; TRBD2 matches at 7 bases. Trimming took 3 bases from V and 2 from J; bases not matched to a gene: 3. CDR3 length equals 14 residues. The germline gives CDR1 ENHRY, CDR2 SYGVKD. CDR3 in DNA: TGTGCCATCAGTGAAGGCGGGGGTCAAGAGACCCAGTACTTC. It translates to CAISEGGGQETQYF.

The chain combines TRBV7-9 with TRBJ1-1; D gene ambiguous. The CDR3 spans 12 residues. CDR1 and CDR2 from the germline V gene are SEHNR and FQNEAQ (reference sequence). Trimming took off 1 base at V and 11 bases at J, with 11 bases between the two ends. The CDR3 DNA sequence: TGTGCCAGCAGCTTAGATCTGGAAGTGGCTTTCTTT. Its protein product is CASSLDLEVAFF. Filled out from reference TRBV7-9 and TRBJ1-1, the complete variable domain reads DTGVSQNPRHKITKRGQNVTFRCDPISEHNRLYWYRQTLGQGPEFLTYFQNEAQLEKSRLLSDRFSAERPKGSFSTLEIQRTEQGDSAMYLCASSLDLEVAFFGQGTRLTVV.

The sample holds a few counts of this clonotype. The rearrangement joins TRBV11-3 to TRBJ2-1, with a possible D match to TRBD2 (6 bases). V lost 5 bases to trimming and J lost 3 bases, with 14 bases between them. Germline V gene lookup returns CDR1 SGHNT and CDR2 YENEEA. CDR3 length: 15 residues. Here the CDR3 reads CASSPRGSGYNEQFF. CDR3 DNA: TGTGCCAGCAGCCCGCGAGGTAGCGGCTACAATGAGCAGTTCTTC.

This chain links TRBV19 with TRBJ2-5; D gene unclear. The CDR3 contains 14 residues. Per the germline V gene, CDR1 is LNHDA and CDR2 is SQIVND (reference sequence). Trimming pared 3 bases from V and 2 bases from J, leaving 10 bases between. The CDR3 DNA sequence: TGTGCCAGTAGTATTTCCGGTACGCAAGAGACCCAGTACTTC. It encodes CASSISGTQETQYF.

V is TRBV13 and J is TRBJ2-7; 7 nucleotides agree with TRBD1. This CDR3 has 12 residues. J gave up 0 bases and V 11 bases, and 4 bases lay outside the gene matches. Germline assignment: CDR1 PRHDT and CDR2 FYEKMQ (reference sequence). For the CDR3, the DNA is TGTGCCTCGGGACAGAGCTCCTACGAGCAGTACTTC. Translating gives CASGQSSYEQYF.

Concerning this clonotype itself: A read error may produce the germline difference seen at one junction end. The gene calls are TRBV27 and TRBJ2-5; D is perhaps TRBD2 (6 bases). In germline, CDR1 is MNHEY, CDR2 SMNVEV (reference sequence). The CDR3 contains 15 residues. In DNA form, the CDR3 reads TGTGCCAGCAGTTTCGGTACTAGCCTCCAAGAGCCCCAGTACTTC. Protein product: CASSFGTSLQEPQYF.

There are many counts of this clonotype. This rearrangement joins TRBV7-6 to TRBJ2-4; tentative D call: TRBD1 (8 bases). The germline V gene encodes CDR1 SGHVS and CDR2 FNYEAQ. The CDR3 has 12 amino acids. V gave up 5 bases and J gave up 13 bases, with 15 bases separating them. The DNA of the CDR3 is TGTGCCAGCAGCGATACAGGGGGGGGGCAGTACTTC. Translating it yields CASSDTGGGQYF.

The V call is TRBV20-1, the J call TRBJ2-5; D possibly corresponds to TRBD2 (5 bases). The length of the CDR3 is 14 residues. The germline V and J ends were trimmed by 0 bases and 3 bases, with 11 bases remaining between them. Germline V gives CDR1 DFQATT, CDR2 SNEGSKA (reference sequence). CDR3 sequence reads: CSARDQLGEETQYF. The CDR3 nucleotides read TGCAGTGCTAGAGACCAACTAGGAGAAGAGACCCAGTACTTC.

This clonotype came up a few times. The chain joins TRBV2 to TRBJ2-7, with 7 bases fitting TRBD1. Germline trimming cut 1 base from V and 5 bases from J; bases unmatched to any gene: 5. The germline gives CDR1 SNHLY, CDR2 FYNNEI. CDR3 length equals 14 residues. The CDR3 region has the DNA TGTGCCAGCAGTGAAGAGGGGGCGCTTAACGAGCAGTACTTC. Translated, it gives CASSEEGALNEQYF.

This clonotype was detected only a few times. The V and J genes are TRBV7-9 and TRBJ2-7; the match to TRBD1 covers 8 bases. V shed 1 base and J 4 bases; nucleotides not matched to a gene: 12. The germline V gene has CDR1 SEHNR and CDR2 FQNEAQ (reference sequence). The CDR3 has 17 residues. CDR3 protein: CASSLESGQGPRYEQYF. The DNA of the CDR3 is TGTGCCAGCAGCTTAGAATCCGGACAGGGACCTAGGTACGAGCAGTACTTC.

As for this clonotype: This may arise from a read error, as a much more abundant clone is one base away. The CDR3, as DNA: TGTGCCAGCAGTTACTCGAGATCTCCAACCTACGAGCAGTACTTC. It yields the protein CASSYSRSPTYEQYF. This rearrangement joins TRBV6-5 to TRBJ2-7; D gene unclear. This CDR3 region has 15 residues. Germline V gene lookup returns CDR1 MNHEY and CDR2 SVGAGI. Trimming stripped 0 bases from V and 2 bases from J, with 11 bases between.

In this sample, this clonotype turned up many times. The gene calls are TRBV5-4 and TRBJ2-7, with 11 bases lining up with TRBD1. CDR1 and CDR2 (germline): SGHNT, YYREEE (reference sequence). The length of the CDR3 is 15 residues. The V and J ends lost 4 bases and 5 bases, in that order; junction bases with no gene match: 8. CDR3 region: CASSQWTGGPHEQYF. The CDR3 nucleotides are TGTGCCAGCAGCCAATGGACAGGGGGCCCCCACGAGCAGTACTTC.